Below, 25 T cell receptor beta chains from the same sample are listed, as sequenced in a study of blood T cells in healthy people across ages. Then a second PCR, running roughly 6 to 12 cycles, was carried out with a sample-barcoded 5' primer and a J-beta primer mix. Using its own MiXCR run on the 5' RACE reads, TCRdb lists one record per CDR3 protein. The sample has roughly 1 million distinct CDR3 sequences, under 30% seen once. The sample was also reused in another study, on T cells of mothers and their children.

Sequencing used blood. The source is a girl between 2 and 10 years old in good health.

This rearrangement joins TRBV6-2 or TRBV6-3 to TRBJ1-5; 7 nucleotides align to TRBD1. Germline lookup yields CDR1 MNHEY and CDR2 SVGEGT. The CDR3 loop spans 15 amino acids. With V trimmed by 6 bases and J by 7 bases, 12 bases remained unmatched. CDR3 amino acids: CASSGEGAKTQPQHF. The CDR3 nucleotides are TGTGCCAGCAGCGGCGAGGGGGCGAAAACACAGCCCCAGCATTTT.

V is TRBV12-3 or TRBV12-4 and J is TRBJ2-7; D is uncertain. With 6 bases removed from V and 9 bases from J, the gap between germline ends came to 18 bases. The CDR3 has 13 amino acids. The CDR3 DNA reads TGTGCCAGCAGCCTCGGCCCGGGTGTGGGGCAGTACTTC. Residues: CASSLGPGVGQYF.

V and J are TRBV5-1 and TRBJ2-6; D not certain. V lost 1 base to trimming and J lost 0 bases, with 8 bases between them. Germline V gives CDR1 SGHRS, CDR2 YFSETQ. This CDR3 contains 16 residues. CDR3 protein: CASSLPSSSGANVLTF. CDR3 bases: TGCGCCAGCAGCTTGCCCTCTTCCTCTGGGGCCAACGTCCTGACTTTC.

This chain links TRBV20-1 with TRBJ1-3; 7 nucleotides line up with TRBD1. With V trimmed by 0 bases and J by 0 bases, 8 bases remained unmatched. The CDR3 covers 17 residues. Germline V gives CDR1 DFQATT, CDR2 SNEGSKA (reference sequence). The CDR3 nucleotides read TGCAGTGCTAGAGATTTAGGGACAGCCTTCTCTGGAAACACCATATATTTT. Amino acids: CSARDLGTAFSGNTIYF.

The rearrangement uses TRBV27 and TRBJ1-4; TRBD1 is a possible D gene (5 bases). The germline V gene has CDR1 MNHEY and CDR2 SMNVEV (reference sequence). Deletions cut 5 bases from V and 6 bases from J, with 10 bases between. This CDR3 comprises 13 residues. The CDR3 DNA is TGTGCCAGCAGTACCGACAGAGATGAAAAACTGTTTTTT. This sequence encodes CASSTDRDEKLFF.

As to this clonotype: An end of the junction differs from the germline gene, which may be a read error. The genes are TRBV7-9 and TRBJ2-7; D not certain. Germline V gives CDR1 SEHNR, CDR2 FQNEAQ (reference sequence). The CDR3 loop spans 12 amino acids. DNA for the CDR3: TGTGCCAACAGCTTCGCGACCTACGAGCAGTACTTC. Protein sequence: CANSFATYEQYF.

This clonotype was observed a handful of times. The chain has TRBV5-1 and TRBJ2-5; D perhaps matches TRBD2 (5 bases). Near its end, the DNA agrees better with TRBJ2-1, so the J call may be wrong. The CDR3 consists of 14 residues. CDR1 SGHRS and CDR2 YFSETQ come from the germline V gene. The CDR3 DNA follows: TGCGCCAGCAGCTTGTGGTCTAGCTCCGGTGAGCAGTTCTTC. Amino acids: CASSLWSSSGEQFF.

The V call is TRBV27, the J call TRBJ1-4; tentatively, D is TRBD1 (6 bases). CDR1 is MNHEY, CDR2 SMNVEV, per germline (reference sequence). V dropped 4 bases and J dropped 8 bases, with 14 bases sitting between them. The CDR3 consists of 14 residues. The CDR3, as DNA: TGTGCCAGCAGTTACAACCAGGGGAGCGAAAAACTGTTTTTT. This codes for CASSYNQGSEKLFF.

The rearrangement joins TRBV27 to TRBJ2-5; no reliable D call. Judging by the DNA end, TRBJ2-7 fits better; the J call may be wrong. The CDR3 runs 13 residues. Germline V gene data show CDR1 as MNHEY and CDR2 as SMNVEV (reference sequence). CDR3 sequence reads: CASSYGPTSEQYF. The CDR3 DNA reads as TGTGCCAGCAGTTACGGGCCGACCAGCGAGCAGTACTTC.

V gene TRBV20-1 combines with J gene TRBJ2-5; 9 positions match TRBD2. The J call is doubtful: the DNA matches TRBJ2-1 better. Per the germline V gene, CDR1 is DFQATT and CDR2 is SNEGSKA (reference sequence). This CDR3 comprises 14 residues. CDR3 coding DNA: TGCAGTGCTTGTATGACTAGCGGAGGCTACGAGCAGTTCTTC. Its translation: CSACMTSGGYEQFF.

This sequence joins TRBV28 and TRBJ1-5, with D maybe TRBD1 (6 bases). The germline V gene has CDR1 MDHEN and CDR2 SYDVKM. V gave up 3 bases and J gave up 1 base, with 13 bases separating them. CDR3 length: 16 residues. The CDR3 loop reads CASSLHTGLSNQPQHF. The DNA for the CDR3 is TGTGCCAGCAGTTTGCACACAGGGTTAAGCAATCAGCCCCAGCATTTT.

The chain combines TRBV4-1 with TRBJ2-1, with 8 bases identical to TRBD2. Germline-derived CDR1 and CDR2 are MGHRA and YSYEKL. Losses at the gene ends were 5 bases for V and 6 bases for J; bases not matched to a gene: 12. This CDR3 comprises 16 residues. The CDR3 protein is CASSERPERESNEQFF. The CDR3 DNA is TGCGCCAGCAGCGAACGCCCCGAGCGGGAGAGCAATGAGCAGTTCTTC.

This clonotype was detected a few times. The gene calls are TRBV29-1 and TRBJ2-2; D is perhaps TRBD1 (5 bases). Germline V gene sequence: CDR1 SQVTM, CDR2 ANQGSEA. The CDR3 length is 14 residues. Trimming left V 6 bases short and J 4 bases short, with 15 bases between. The CDR3 DNA follows: TGCAGCGTGAAGGGGTTAGGGTTCACCGGGGAGCTGTTTTTT. It is translated as CSVKGLGFTGELFF.

CDR3 coding DNA: TGTGCCAGCAGTTTAAACACGGGGGGAAATGAGCAGTTCTTC. Translating gives CASSLNTGGNEQFF. J is TRBJ2-1 and V is TRBV2, with 7 bases lining up with TRBD2. Germline CDR1 reads SNHLY; CDR2 reads FYNNEI. V shed 5 bases, J shed 7 bases, and the junction held 8 bases outside the gene matches. The CDR3 sequence is 14 residues long.

This clonotype was counted between two and nine times. This chain links TRBV9 with TRBJ1-6; tentatively, D is TRBD1 (6 bases). This CDR3 has 13 residues. V was clipped by 3 bases and J by 11 bases, with 12 bases between them. CDR1 is SGDLS and CDR2 is YYNGEE in the germline V gene. In DNA form, the CDR3 reads TGTGCCAGCAGCGGGGGGCAGGGGACACCCCTCCACTTT. This translates into CASSGGQGTPLHF. Based on the CDR3 plus reference TRBV9 and TRBJ1-6, the full variable domain is DSGVTQTPKHLITATGQRVTLRCSPRSGDLSVYWYQQSLDQGLQFLIQYYNGEERAKGNILERFSAQQFPDLHSELNLSSLELGDSALYFCASSGGQGTPLHFGNGTRLTVT.

The chain has TRBV16 and TRBJ2-7, with a possible D match to TRBD2 (5 bases). CDR3 length: 14 amino acids. Trimming stripped 4 bases from V and 6 bases from J, with 16 bases between. Per germline, CDR1 KGHSY and CDR2 FQNENV. The CDR3 is CASSPDPTGIEQYF. The CDR3 nucleotides are TGTGCCAGCAGCCCCGACCCAACCGGGATCGAGCAGTACTTC.

The J gene is TRBJ1-1, the V gene TRBV19, with D perhaps TRBD1 (6 bases). Germline CDR1 and CDR2: LNHDA and SQIVND (reference sequence). This CDR3 contains 13 residues. Between the trimmed V and J ends, which lost 4 bases and 4 bases, there was a span of 10 bases. The CDR3 sequence is CASSTTTGTEAFF. CDR3 coding DNA: TGTGCCAGTAGTACGACGACAGGCACTGAAGCTTTCTTT.

This chain uses TRBV29-1 with TRBJ2-5; 8 bases line up with TRBD2. The J call may be in error: the DNA end matches TRBJ2-1 better. Germline V gene sequence: CDR1 SQVTM, CDR2 ANQGSEA. The CDR3 is 13 amino acids. The CDR3 DNA is TGCAGCGTTGGGGCGGGAGGTGGGAATGAGCAGTTCTTC. Its protein product is CSVGAGGGNEQFF.

The rearrangement uses TRBV20-1 and TRBJ2-1; weak D call: TRBD2 (5 bases). Looked up from germline, CDR1 is DFQATT and CDR2 is SNEGSKA (reference sequence). The CDR3 runs to 12 residues. Between the trimmed V and J ends, which lost 6 bases and 4 bases, there was a span of 10 bases. This chain's CDR3 is CSASGWYNEQFF. Written as DNA, the CDR3 is TGCAGTGCGTCGGGGTGGTACAATGAGCAGTTCTTC.

This clonotype was seen a handful of times. J is TRBJ2-5 and V is TRBV4-3, with 9 bases that match TRBD1. The J call may not be correct, given that the DNA end is closer to TRBJ2-7. CDR1 and CDR2 from the germline V gene are LGHNA and YSLEER. The CDR3 is 16 residues long. CDR3: CASSQESGTGINEQYF. The CDR3 nucleotides are TGCGCCAGCAGCCAAGAAAGCGGGACAGGGATCAACGAGCAGTACTTC.

The chain employs TRBV7-9 and TRBJ1-2; tentative D call: TRBD1 (6 bases). Germline V lookup: CDR1 SEHNR, CDR2 FQNEAQ (reference sequence). Trimming pared 1 base from V and 3 bases from J, leaving 15 bases between. This CDR3 region has 16 residues. The CDR3 loop reads CASSLVGAPADYGYTF. The CDR3 DNA reads TGTGCCAGCAGCTTAGTGGGGGCCCCTGCAGACTATGGCTACACCTTC.

The genes are TRBV25-1 and TRBJ2-7; possibly TRBD1 or TRBD2 for D (5 bases each). The CDR3 runs 18 residues. The V and J ends lost 7 bases and 1 base respectively, with 26 bases between them. Germline loops: CDR1 MGHDK, CDR2 SYGVNS. Written as DNA, the CDR3 is TGTGCCAGCACCCCGAGGGCCACCCCAGGGTCAGGGTCCTACGAGCAGTACTTC. Translation: CASTPRATPGSGSYEQYF.

This clonotype was detected only a few times. The CDR3 here is CSARDLLGANVLTF. CDR3 nucleotides: TGCAGTGCTAGAGATCTATTGGGGGCCAACGTCCTGACTTTC. The gene calls are TRBV20-1 and TRBJ2-6; D is unclear. Germline assignment: CDR1 DFQATT and CDR2 SNEGSKA (reference sequence). The CDR3 has 14 amino acids. The germline V and J ends were trimmed by 0 bases and 4 bases, with 7 bases remaining between them.

The sample holds a few counts of this clonotype. The chain couples TRBV4-2 to TRBJ2-1; D is possibly TRBD2 (6 bases). Germline V lookup: CDR1 LGHNA, CDR2 YNFKEQ. This CDR3 is built from 16 residues. V shed 0 bases and J shed 4 bases, with 13 bases lying between them. CDR3 bases: TGTGCCAGCAGCCAAGATCAGAGCGGGCCATACAATGAGCAGTTCTTC. As protein: CASSQDQSGPYNEQFF.

The chain joins TRBV12-3 or TRBV12-4 to TRBJ1-5; D is uncertain. This CDR3 region has 12 residues. V dropped 6 bases and J dropped 8 bases, with 11 bases sitting between them. CDR3: CASRVGSEPQHF. The CDR3 bases are TGTGCCAGCAGGGTAGGGAGCGAGCCCCAGCATTTT.